This entry lists 17 T cell receptor beta chains sequenced from one sample in a study of T cells in Graves' hyperthyroidism and ophthalmopathy. From RNA transcripts, TCR beta CDR3 regions were amplified. A set of HTBI primers served as the primers for a first-round RT-PCR of the TCR CDR3. TCRdb redid the calling of the multiplex PCR reads with MiXCR, one entry per CDR3 protein. In the table there are hundreds of thousands of distinct CDR3 sequences, about a fifth of which are singletons. Sequenced input: blood. All receptors come from a woman aged 18-35 years with Graves' hyperthyroidism.

This clonotype appeared many times. The chain links TRBV7-2 to TRBJ2-7; 7 nucleotides line up with TRBD1. This CDR3 has 15 residues. CDR1 is SGHTA and CDR2 is FQGNSA in the germline V gene. Trimming cost V 0 bases and J 3 bases; bases outside gene matches: 5. The CDR3 DNA follows: TGTGCCAGCAGCTTAGCGCAGGGGGACCTCTACGAGCAGTACTTC. This encodes CASSLAQGDLYEQYF.

Ten or more counts support this clonotype. V is TRBV2 and J is TRBJ1-1; 7 nucleotides line up with TRBD1. Germline CDR1 SNHLY, CDR2 FYNNEI. The V gene end was trimmed by 6 bases and the J gene end by 11 bases; junction bases not matched to a gene: 18. The CDR3 covers 15 residues. CDR3 loop: CASRRPGGVIIRAFF. Here the CDR3 DNA reads TGTGCCAGCAGGCGACCAGGGGGGGTAATAATTCGGGCTTTCTTT.

This clonotype was counted ten times or more. The CDR3 protein is CASRDGPNTEAFF. The CDR3 nucleotides read TGTGCCAGCAGGGACGGCCCGAACACTGAAGCTTTCTTT. The chain is built from TRBV12-3 or TRBV12-4 and TRBJ1-1, with D hard to call. Trimming removed 6 bases from V and 1 base from J, with 9 bases in between. The CDR3 has 13 residues.

This clonotype was seen many times. The J gene is TRBJ2-7, the V gene TRBV11-2, with D perhaps TRBD1 (6 bases). V lost 5 bases, J lost 3 bases, and 14 bases lay in between. The CDR3 extends over 14 amino acids. CDR1 is SGHAT, CDR2 FQNNGV, per germline. The CDR3 region is CASSAPPDSYEQYF. The DNA of the CDR3 is TGTGCCAGCAGCGCCCCCCCGGACAGCTACGAGCAGTACTTC.

This clonotype was detected ten times or more. The V call is TRBV12-3 or TRBV12-4, the J call TRBJ1-3, with TRBD1 matching over 7 bases. V was pared by 8 bases and J by 4 bases, with 8 bases of the junction left unmatched. CDR3 size: 14 residues. This CDR3 reads CASLTTGVGNTIYF. CDR3 in DNA: TGTGCCAGCCTTACTACAGGGGTCGGAAACACCATATATTTT.

The chain joins TRBV6-1 to TRBJ2-7; possible D gene TRBD1, 6 bases. CDR1 and CDR2 (germline): MNHNS, SASEGT. The CDR3 sequence is 14 residues long. V dropped 4 bases and J dropped 0 bases, with 10 bases sitting between them. In DNA, the CDR3 is TGTGCCAGCAGTGTGGCAGGGGTCTCCTACGAGCAGTACTTC. It encodes CASSVAGVSYEQYF.

The sample holds many counts of this clonotype. The rearrangement joins TRBV6-1 to TRBJ1-2; D is possibly TRBD1 (6 bases). Trimming removed 5 bases from V and 7 bases from J, with 20 bases in between. The germline gives CDR1 MNHNS, CDR2 SASEGT. CDR3 length equals 15 residues. The CDR3: CASSQDRNRLGGYTF. The DNA of the CDR3 is TGTGCCAGCAGTCAAGACAGGAATCGCTTGGGTGGCTACACCTTC.

This clonotype was recorded many times. This chain links TRBV6-1 with TRBJ1-1; D gene ambiguous. The CDR3 totals 13 residues. Germline values: CDR1 MNHNS, CDR2 SASEGT. With 6 bases removed from V and 8 bases from J, the gap between germline ends came to 16 bases. The CDR3 protein is CASSPARHEEAFF. In DNA, the CDR3 is TGTGCCAGCAGCCCCGCTAGACACGAGGAAGCTTTCTTT.

The V gene is TRBV12-3 or TRBV12-4, the J gene TRBJ1-5; perhaps TRBD1 as D (5 bases). The CDR3 runs to 15 residues. V was shortened by 5 bases and J by 8 bases, with 19 bases between the two germline ends. The CDR3 DNA is TGTGCCAGCAGTCTTAAGGGGCCTGGCGGGGAGCCCCAGCATTTT. Protein sequence: CASSLKGPGGEPQHF.

This clonotype was seen more than once but under ten times. The chain couples TRBV4-1 to TRBJ1-5; no definite D call. Trimming removed 1 base from V and 0 bases from J, with 13 bases in between. Germline V gives CDR1 MGHRA, CDR2 YSYEKL. The CDR3 contains 17 residues. The CDR3 DNA sequence: TGCGCCAGCAGCCAAGTCGTTTTGACGTATAGCAATCAGCCCCAGCATTTT. It translates to CASSQVVLTYSNQPQHF.

This chain uses TRBV6-5 with TRBJ2-5, with 12 positions matching TRBD2. V dropped 2 bases and J dropped 3; count of bases not matched to a gene: 4. CDR1 and CDR2 (germline): MNHEY, SVGAGI. The CDR3 totals 16 residues. Written as DNA, the CDR3 is TGTGCCAGCAGTTACCTTACTAGCGGGGGGAAAGAGACCCAGTACTTC. Translated, it gives CASSYLTSGGKETQYF.

This clonotype appeared many times. The chain uses TRBV5-1 and TRBJ2-5; D may correspond to TRBD1 or TRBD2 (5 bases each). CDR1 and CDR2 from the germline V gene are SGHRS and YFSETQ. CDR3 size: 14 residues. V was cut by 1 base and J by 4 bases, with 11 bases left in between. The CDR3, as DNA: TGCGCCAGCAGCTTGACGGGGCTCCGAGAGACCCAGTACTTC. Translating it yields CASSLTGLRETQYF.

This clonotype was seen ten or more times. The rearrangement joins TRBV20-1 to TRBJ1-2; TRBD1 is a possible D gene (5 bases). CDR1 is DFQATT and CDR2 is SNEGSKA in the germline V gene (reference sequence). V lost 3 bases and J 8 bases, leaving 13 bases between the germline ends. The CDR3 is made up of 12 amino acids. CDR3 nucleotides: TGCAGTGCTAGCGACGGGGAGGGGGGCTACACCTTC. It codes for CSASDGEGGYTF.

In this sample, this clonotype turned up many times. The chain uses TRBV12-3 or TRBV12-4 and TRBJ1-2; D uncertain. The germline V and J ends were trimmed by 8 bases and 14 bases, with 15 bases remaining between them. The CDR3 is 10 amino acids. The CDR3 sequence is CASGKVSFTF. The CDR3 DNA reads as TGTGCCAGCGGAAAAGTCTCCTTTACCTTC.

The rearrangement joins TRBV19 to TRBJ1-5; 7 bases line up with TRBD1. This CDR3 has 16 residues. Germline CDR1 LNHDA, CDR2 SQIVND (reference sequence). Trimming at V came to 6 bases and at J to 0 bases, leaving 8 bases not matched to a gene. The CDR3 protein is CASSRDRSYSNQPQHF. The DNA for the CDR3 is TGTGCCAGTAGCCGGGACAGATCTTATAGCAATCAGCCCCAGCATTTT.

The chain has TRBV5-1 and TRBJ2-5, with a weak D call TRBD2 (6 bases). The ends were cut back, 1 base at V and 5 bases at J, with 15 bases in the middle. CDR3 length equals 15 residues. The germline V gene encodes CDR1 SGHRS and CDR2 YFSETQ. Here the CDR3 reads CASSLNLSGVETQYF. The CDR3, as DNA: TGCGCCAGCAGCTTGAATCTATCGGGGGTGGAGACCCAGTACTTC.

This clonotype was observed a few times. The J gene is TRBJ2-7, the V gene TRBV19; perhaps D is TRBD1 or TRBD2 (6 bases each). Between the trimmed V and J ends, which lost 9 bases and 2 bases, there was a span of 17 bases. CDR3 length: 14 residues. CDR1 is LNHDA and CDR2 is SQIVND in the germline V gene (reference sequence). In DNA, the CDR3 is TGTGCCAGATCAACAGGGAGGTGGCCCTACGAGCAGTACTTC. Translated: CARSTGRWPYEQYF.